The 7 T cell receptor beta chains reported below all come from one sample, sequenced in a study of T cells in women clearing cervical HPV infection. The table came from immunoSEQ multiplex PCR; TCRdb's copy has only in-frame clones and leaves some out. In all, the sample yields 45,000 to 55,000 clones. Sequenced: blood buffy coat. These TCRs come from a woman aged 18-70 years with a cervical HPV16 infection that either progressed to CIN3+ or cleared (not recorded which).

Concerning this clone: The read is 3 residues too short to cover the CDR3 end, so that end is filled in from the germline J gene. The chain has TRBV20-1 and TRBJ2-5, with 12 bases that match TRBD1. Germline V gene data show CDR1 as DFQATT and CDR2 as SNEGSKA (reference sequence). The CDR3 has 15 amino acids. Germline trimming cut 1 base from V and 5 bases from J; bases unmatched to any gene: 5. The CDR3 here is CSARGDRGLGETQYF. CDR3 DNA, as far as it was read: TGCAGTGCTAGAGGGGACAGGGGGCTGGGCGAGACC.

Worth noting for this clone: Read sequence stops 3 residues before the CDR3 end, and the germline J gene provides the missing end. The V gene is TRBV30, the J gene TRBJ2-3, with D unresolved. The CDR3 is 11 residues long. From germline, CDR1 is GTSNPN and CDR2 SVGIG (reference sequence). Trimming shortened V by 5 bases and J by 5 bases, and 8 bases separated the two germline ends. The sequenced part of the CDR3 DNA is TGTGCCTGGGCCACGGTAGATACG. This codes for CAWATVDT. The full CDR3 protein is CAWATVDTQYF.

In regard to this clone: The CDR3 end falls 3 residues outside the read, so it is completed with the germline J gene. V and J are TRBV5-4 and TRBJ2-1, with 9 bases aligning to TRBD2. Germline CDR1 reads SGHNT; CDR2 reads YYREEE (reference sequence). This CDR3 comprises 14 residues. The V gene end was trimmed by 0 bases and the J gene end by 6 bases; junction bases not matched to a gene: 1. CDR3 sequence reads: CASSLGRGGNEQFF. The part of the CDR3 DNA that was read is TGTGCCAGCAGCTTGGGGCGGGGGGGCAATGAG.

A word on this clone: The CDR3 end lies 3 residues beyond the end of the read and is filled in from the germline J gene. The chain uses TRBV20-1 and TRBJ2-3; TRBD2 matches 11 bases. Germline CDR1 and CDR2: DFQATT and SNEGSKA (reference sequence). With V trimmed by 1 base and J by 3 bases, 6 bases remained unmatched. The CDR3 loop spans 16 amino acids. CDR3 in amino acids: CSARVAGGPLTDTQYF. The DNA read from the CDR3 is TGCAGTGCTAGAGTAGCGGGGGGGCCTTTGACAGATACG.

For this clone: The read ends 3 residues before the CDR3 terminus; that terminus is restored from the germline J gene. This sequence joins TRBV12-3 or TRBV12-4 and TRBJ2-3, with 7 positions matching TRBD2. The CDR3 sequence is 15 residues long. V dropped 7 bases and J dropped 2; count of bases not matched to a gene: 9. The CDR3 reads CASTPWGGVTDTQYF. The CDR3 bases that were read are TGTGCCAGCACCCCGTGGGGGGGGGTCACAGATACG.

A word on this clone: The CDR3 end lies 3 residues beyond the end of the read and is filled in from the germline J gene. V usage is TRBV6-4 and J usage is TRBJ2-1, with 8 bases identical to TRBD2. The J segment lost 5 bases and the V segment lost 3 bases, leaving 6 bases of the junction unmatched. Per the germline V gene, CDR1 is MRHNA and CDR2 is SNTAGT. The CDR3 spans 15 residues. The CDR3 loop reads CASSENSGDHNEQFF. The part of the CDR3 DNA that was read is TGTGCCAGCAGTGAAAATAGCGGGGATCACAATGAG.

Notes on this clone: The observed sequence ends 3 residues before the CDR3 terminus, with the missing tail filled in from the germline J gene. V is TRBV30 and J is TRBJ1-6, with 7 bases matching TRBD1. This CDR3 region has 15 residues. Germline CDR1 reads GTSNPN; CDR2 reads SVGIG (reference sequence). V gave up 0 bases and J gave up 10 bases; unmatched junction bases: 9. The CDR3 bases that were read are TGTGCCTGGAGTGTGTCCGGGACAGCCGAATCACCC. Translated: CAWSVSGTAESP. The complete CDR3 protein is CAWSVSGTAESPLHF.